The source of this T cell receptor (beta chain) is a study of beta chain features in type 1 diabetes. Remarks on this clone: Antigen: not known.

The CDR3 totals 17 residues. General study findings and limits: Cells with high TCR expression could be over-represented by cDNA sequencing. Any PCR bias toward short templates would affect both groups alike. The naive, central memory and Treg TCRB repertoires of patients appeared to be more similar to one another than those of healthy donors.

Since all of the isolated RNA was reverse transcribed, expressed TCRB transcripts were what got sequenced. Using immunoSEQ multiplex PCR, the repertoire was profiled, and TCRdb retains in-frame clones only, with some absent. The sample records 150,000 or so clones, 9% to 9.5% being singletons. This receptor was obtained from a man younger than 35 in good health. The sequencing sample was made of central memory CD4+ T cells from blood. V and J are TRBV21-1 and TRBJ1-5; the table's D call, TRBD1, was not checked against the DNA. TRBV21-1 is annotated as a pseudogene. The CDR3 protein is CASSKARRTGGSQPQHF. DNA of the CDR3: TGTGCCAGCAGCAAAGCACGCCGGACAGGGGGATCTCAGCCCCAGCATTTT.